The clone carrying this T cell receptor (beta chain) was observed many times. The antigen is undetermined. From germline, CDR1 is SGHRS and CDR2 YFSETQ. The trim removed 0 bases at V and 3 bases at J, leaving 1 base unmatched. The CDR3 length is 14 residues. Each CDR3 protein is one row after TCRdb ran MiXCR on the 5' RACE reads. The sample yields fewer than 400,000 distinct CDR3 sequences, around 24% seen once. These data are taken from a study of CD8 T cells in ankylosing spondylitis. Overall study findings and caveats: Seemingly distinctive of ankylosing spondylitis blood was a TCR beta motif formed by eight highly homologous variants.

The receptor comes from a male donor with ankylosing spondylitis. The material sequenced was blood, either unsorted or a sorted T cell fraction (not recorded which). This chain uses TRBV5-1 with TRBJ2-7; TRBD1 aligns across 9 bases. CDR3 bases: TGCGCCAGCAGCTTGGGGGACAGGGTCTACGAGCAGTACTTC. Amino acids: CASSLGDRVYEQYF. Full variable domain (missing parts from reference TRBV5-1 and TRBJ2-7): KAGVTQTPRYLIKTRGQQVTLSCSPISGHRSVSWYQQTPGQGLQFLFEYFSETQRNKGNFPGRFSGRQFSNSRSEMNVSTLELGDSALYLCASSLGDRVYEQYFGPGTRLTVT.